Shown below are 21 T cell receptor beta chains from a single sample sequenced in a study of OX40 agonist ivuxolimab in advanced cancers. The protocol used for the library was the immunoSEQ multiplex PCR assay. TCRdb took this table from immuneACCESS and kept in-frame rearrangements with V and J called. Such tables lack part of the clones; where checked against another copy, unresolved V genes explain under half of the gap, and the rest is unexplained. In this sample the table shows approximately 40,000 clones, 80% of which occur a single time. 3.5% to 5% of the sample is held by the ten biggest clonotypes. Sequenced material: CD4+ or CD8+ T cells sorted from blood, taken in a trial of the OX40 agonist ivuxolimab. These receptors all come from an adult with an advanced solid tumor such as melanoma, head and neck, liver or kidney cancer.

The rearrangement joins TRBV6-5 to TRBJ1-5; D unresolved. The V end was cut by 5 bases, the J end by 2 bases, with 10 bases between. Per the germline V gene, CDR1 is MNHEY and CDR2 is SVGAGI. This CDR3 has 14 residues. The CDR3 protein is CASSEVKGNQPQHF. CDR3 nucleotides: TGTGCCAGCAGTGAAGTGAAGGGCAATCAGCCCCAGCATTTT.

This sequence joins TRBV14 and TRBJ2-5; 12 nucleotides line up with TRBD2. V dropped 3 bases and J dropped 0; count of bases not matched to a gene: 5. Looked up from germline, CDR1 is SGHDN and CDR2 is FVKESK. There are 17 residues in the CDR3. Here the CDR3 reads CASSQLTSGGYQETQYF. CDR3 in DNA: TGTGCCAGCAGCCAGCTGACTAGCGGGGGATACCAAGAGACCCAGTACTTC.

This sequence joins TRBV7-2 and TRBJ1-2, with 9 bases fitting TRBD1. The V gene end was trimmed by 1 base and the J gene end by 8 bases; junction bases not matched to a gene: 11. This CDR3 contains 16 residues. Germline CDR1 reads SGHTA; CDR2 reads FQGNSA. Here the CDR3 reads CASSLVAPTGGEGYTF. The CDR3 coding sequence is TGTGCCAGCAGCTTAGTTGCCCCCACAGGGGGCGAGGGCTACACCTTC.

The chain's CDR3 is CASRGIAEYNEQFF. The CDR3 nucleotides read TGTGCCAGCCGAGGAATAGCGGAGTACAATGAGCAGTTCTTC. This rearrangement joins TRBV6-1 to TRBJ2-1; maybe TRBD2 (6 bases). This CDR3 has 14 amino acids. Germline V gene sequence: CDR1 MNHNS, CDR2 SASEGT. Trimming removed 8 bases from V and 4 bases from J, with 15 bases in between.

This chain connects TRBV5-1 to TRBJ1-2; 8 positions agree with TRBD1. The CDR3 is made up of 14 amino acids. J gave up 6 bases and V 3 bases, and 7 bases lay outside the gene matches. CDR1 is SGHRS, CDR2 YFSETQ, per germline. The CDR3 region is CASSSGQGVHGYTF. The CDR3 bases are TGCGCCAGCAGCTCTGGACAGGGCGTTCATGGCTACACCTTC. Looking up the rest from reference TRBV5-1 and TRBJ1-2 gives the full variable domain: KAGVTQTPRYLIKTRGQQVTLSCSPISGHRSVSWYQQTPGQGLQFLFEYFSETQRNKGNFPGRFSGRQFSNSRSEMNVSTLELGDSALYLCASSSGQGVHGYTFGSGTRLTVV.

This clone was detected once. This chain links TRBV7-8 with TRBJ1-4, with 9 bases matching TRBD1. V trimming: 5 bases; J trimming: 2 bases; junction bases outside the gene matches: 9. CDR3 length: 17 residues. CDR1 and CDR2 from the germline V gene are SGHVS and FQNEAQ. In DNA form, the CDR3 reads TGTGCCAGCAGCCCGGGACAGGGTAGGATGACTAATGAAAAACTGTTTTTT. Residues: CASSPGQGRMTNEKLFF.

The chain employs TRBV28 and TRBJ1-2; 9 nucleotides agree with TRBD1. The germline V gene encodes CDR1 MDHEN and CDR2 SYDVKM. The trim removed 6 bases at V and 6 bases at J, leaving 5 bases unmatched. The CDR3 is 13 residues long. The CDR3 loop is CASRAGQGDGYTF. The CDR3 DNA sequence: TGTGCCAGCAGGGCGGGACAGGGCGATGGCTACACCTTC.

This chain uses TRBV5-1 with TRBJ2-2, with 7 bases fitting TRBD1. The ends lost 0 bases at V and 5 bases at J; junction bases unmatched: 10. The germline V gene has CDR1 SGHRS and CDR2 YFSETQ. The CDR3 sequence is 17 residues long. The DNA for the CDR3 is TGCGCCAGCAGCTTGGGGGACAGAGGGTCCGGAACCGGGGAGCTGTTTTTT. Translated, it gives CASSLGDRGSGTGELFF.

The chain is built from TRBV9 and TRBJ2-3, with D perhaps being TRBD1 or TRBD2 (5 bases each). The CDR3 runs to 16 residues. Trimming shortened V by 4 bases and J by 0 bases, and 15 bases separated the two germline ends. Looked up from germline, CDR1 is SGDLS and CDR2 is YYNGEE. The CDR3 reads CASSRLQGPSTDTQYF. The DNA of the CDR3 is TGTGCCAGCAGCAGACTCCAGGGACCTAGCACAGATACGCAGTATTTT.

The chain joins TRBV11-2 to TRBJ2-7; the match to TRBD1 covers 8 bases. CDR3 length: 15 residues. From germline, CDR1 is SGHAT and CDR2 FQNNGV. V was pared by 5 bases and J by 4 bases, with 10 bases of the junction left unmatched. As DNA, the CDR3 is TGTGCCAGCAGCCGGGCCCGGACAGGGTCGTACGAGCAGTACTTC. Translation gives CASSRARTGSYEQYF.

This clone occurred once. The chain has TRBV29-1 and TRBJ1-2; D gene ambiguous. The germline gives CDR1 SQVTM, CDR2 ANQGSEA. The ends were cut back, 4 bases at V and 2 bases at J, with 8 bases in the middle. The CDR3 is made up of 12 amino acids. The CDR3 nucleotides are TGCAGCGTTGTTCGGGGAAACTATGGCTACACCTTC. Amino acids: CSVVRGNYGYTF.

The V gene is TRBV2, the J gene TRBJ1-6, with D possibly being TRBD1 (6 bases). V lost 6 bases, J lost 5 bases, and 14 bases lay in between. Germline V gene sequence: CDR1 SNHLY, CDR2 FYNNEI. The CDR3 sequence is 15 residues long. The chain's CDR3 is CASRQGPTHNSPLHF. The CDR3 DNA sequence: TGTGCCAGCAGACAGGGCCCCACACATAATTCACCCCTCCACTTT.

This chain uses TRBV7-9 with TRBJ2-1, with D hard to call. The germline CDR1 and CDR2 sequences are SEHNR and FQNEAQ (reference sequence). V lost 5 bases and J 1 base, leaving 9 bases between the germline ends. This CDR3 spans 14 amino acids. CDR3: CASSPQASYNEQFF. CDR3 coding DNA: TGTGCCAGCAGCCCGCAGGCATCCTACAATGAGCAGTTCTTC.

This clone came up a few times. The J gene is TRBJ1-1, the V gene TRBV29-1; D is possibly TRBD1 (5 bases). The CDR3 is 11 residues long. Germline V gene data show CDR1 as SQVTM and CDR2 as ANQGSEA. Trimming left V 6 bases short and J 6 bases short, with 11 bases between. The CDR3 region is CSVGRQAEAFF. The CDR3 DNA is TGCAGCGTGGGGCGACAAGCTGAAGCTTTCTTT.

This clone has just one count. This chain uses TRBV2 with TRBJ1-3; D remains unclear. Germline CDR1 and CDR2: SNHLY and FYNNEI. The length of the CDR3 is 15 residues. With 10 bases removed from V and 0 bases from J, the gap between germline ends came to 16 bases. DNA of the CDR3: TGTGCCACCGACTGGGCCAAGAGCTCTGGAAACACCATATATTTT. Translation gives CATDWAKSSGNTIYF.

The chain combines TRBV28 with TRBJ1-6, with unresolved D. V gave up 7 bases and J gave up 9 bases, with 13 bases separating them. The CDR3 has 13 residues. Looked up from germline, CDR1 is MDHEN and CDR2 is SYDVKM. The CDR3 coding sequence is TGTGCCAGCAAAGGGTGGGGTGGTTCACCCCTCCACTTT. It specifies CASKGWGGSPLHF.

The rearrangement links TRBV5-6 to TRBJ1-2; D not certain. The CDR3 is made up of 12 amino acids. V lost 1 base to trimming and J lost 8 bases, with 9 bases between them. The germline gives CDR1 SGHDT, CDR2 YYEEEE. In DNA, the CDR3 is TGTGCCAGCAGCTTGACGGGTCTAGGCTACACCTTC. It specifies CASSLTGLGYTF.

This chain joins TRBV5-4 and TRBJ2-2, with a tentative D call TRBD1 (5 bases). Germline CDR1 is SGHNT and CDR2 is YYREEE (reference sequence). Trimming removed 5 bases at V and 2 bases at J, with 10 bases between. The CDR3 is made up of 14 amino acids. CDR3 residues: CASRGQLNTGELFF. The CDR3 DNA follows: TGTGCCAGCAGGGGGCAGCTTAACACCGGGGAGCTGTTTTTT.

The chain uses TRBV29-1 and TRBJ1-3, with TRBD1 as a possible D gene (6 bases). Per the germline V gene, CDR1 is SQVTM and CDR2 is ANQGSEA. The CDR3 consists of 13 residues. V was trimmed by 7 bases and J by 4 bases, leaving 14 bases between them. In DNA form, the CDR3 reads TGCAGCGCTACGGGGCAGGGGGGAAACACCATATATTTT. Encoded protein: CSATGQGGNTIYF.

This chain connects TRBV10-3 to TRBJ2-3, with 8 bases matching TRBD1. CDR3 length: 15 amino acids. Trimming took 2 bases from V and 0 from J; bases not matched to a gene: 1. Germline-derived CDR1 and CDR2 are ENHRY and SYGVKD. The chain's CDR3 is CAISETGGSTDTQYF. The CDR3 DNA follows: TGTGCCATCAGTGAGACAGGGGGAAGCACAGATACGCAGTATTTT.

This chain connects TRBV19 to TRBJ2-3; no firm D call. CDR3 length: 12 residues. V lost 10 bases and J lost 2, with 10 bases in between. Per the germline V gene, CDR1 is LNHDA and CDR2 is SQIVND (reference sequence). CDR3 bases: TGTGCCACTGCGGAGACCACAGATACGCAGTATTTT. The encoded protein is CATAETTDTQYF.